The next 10 T cell receptor beta chains were all read from a single sample in a study of T cell repertoires in cytomegalovirus infection. The antigens for these receptors are not known. TCRdb processed the reads anew with MiXCR; each CDR3 protein has one entry. The repertoire has roughly 150,000 distinct CDR3 sequences, about 20% of them found once; the top ten carry 25%. Sequenced material: CD8+ T cells from cultured PBMCs, taken from culture after CMV antigen stimulation. The receptors here all came from a human donor in good health (CMV status not recorded). Some clones in this sample may be carry-over from other donors' samples.

This clonotype was counted only a few times. The chain couples TRBV7-8 to TRBJ2-3, with D tentatively TRBD1 (6 bases). V was trimmed by 1 base and J by 6 bases, leaving 8 bases between them. CDR1 and CDR2 from the germline V gene are SGHVS and FQNEAQ. The CDR3 covers 13 residues. CDR3 region: CASSLETGDTQYF. CDR3 bases: TGTGCCAGCAGCTTAGAGACAGGCGATACGCAGTATTTT.

V usage is TRBV12-3 or TRBV12-4 and J usage is TRBJ1-1; D unclear. Between the trimmed V and J ends, which lost 6 bases and 6 bases, there was a span of 8 bases. The CDR3 loop spans 11 amino acids. CDR3 sequence: CASSHTAEAFF. CDR3 DNA sequence: TGTGCCAGCAGCCATACAGCTGAAGCTTTCTTT.

The chain uses TRBV6-5 and TRBJ1-1; D is unclear. Looked up from germline, CDR1 is MNHEY and CDR2 is SVGAGI. This CDR3 region has 19 residues. The V gene lost 2 bases and the J gene lost 0 bases, with 22 bases spanning the gap. The CDR3 nucleotides read TGTGCCAGCAGTTACAGCCCGGGTTGGAGGGAGTCGATGAACACTGAAGCTTTCTTT. Translated, it gives CASSYSPGWRESMNTEAFF.

The chain combines TRBV7-6 with TRBJ2-2, with D perhaps matching TRBD1 (5 bases). From germline, CDR1 is SGHVS and CDR2 FNYEAQ. This CDR3 spans 16 amino acids. V lost 6 bases to trimming and J lost 0 bases, with 14 bases between them. CDR3 DNA sequence: TGTGCCAGCAGACTAACGGACACCGCGAACACCGGGGAGCTGTTTTTT. Translating gives CASRLTDTANTGELFF.

The rearrangement uses TRBV13 and TRBJ1-2, with TRBD1 identical over 7 bases. Germline CDR1 and CDR2: PRHDT and FYEKMQ (reference sequence). V trimming: 5 bases; J trimming: 3 bases; junction bases outside the gene matches: 6. The CDR3 length is 14 residues. In DNA form, the CDR3 reads TGTGCCAGCAGCCGGGGACAGAGTCACTATGGCTACACCTTC. Translating it yields CASSRGQSHYGYTF. The full variable domain, completed using reference TRBV13 and TRBJ1-2, is AAGVIQSPRHLIKEKRETATLKCYPIPRHDTVYWYQQGPGQDPQFLISFYEKMQSDKGSIPDRFSAQQFSDYHSELNMSSLELGDSALYFCASSRGQSHYGYTFGSGTRLTVV.

A few counts support this clonotype. This chain links TRBV7-9 with TRBJ1-6; D is undetermined. The length of the CDR3 is 15 residues. From germline, CDR1 is SEHNR and CDR2 FQNEAQ (reference sequence). V was trimmed by 4 bases and J by 9 bases, leaving 16 bases between them. The CDR3 protein is CASSSPGRSGSPLHF. CDR3 DNA sequence: TGTGCCAGCAGCTCCCCGGGCAGGTCGGGTTCACCCCTCCACTTT.

This clonotype was counted only a few times. The rearrangement uses TRBV7-2 and TRBJ1-2; perhaps TRBD1 as D (5 bases). Trimming removed 6 bases from V and 8 bases from J, with 7 bases in between. CDR1 is SGHTA, CDR2 FQGNSA, per germline. The CDR3 has 10 amino acids. CDR3 region: CASRGEGYTF. The DNA of the CDR3 is TGTGCCAGCAGAGGGGAGGGCTACACCTTC.

The rearrangement uses TRBV13 and TRBJ1-6, with D perhaps matching TRBD1 (6 bases). Trimming took off 2 bases at V and 10 bases at J, with 12 bases between the two ends. Germline CDR1 is PRHDT and CDR2 is FYEKMQ (reference sequence). The CDR3 is 14 amino acids. This CDR3 is CASSLRGSRSPLHF. The CDR3 bases are TGTGCCAGCAGCTTAAGGGGGTCTCGGTCACCCCTCCACTTT. Combining the CDR3 with reference TRBV13 and TRBJ1-6 gives the whole variable domain AAGVIQSPRHLIKEKRETATLKCYPIPRHDTVYWYQQGPGQDPQFLISFYEKMQSDKGSIPDRFSAQQFSDYHSELNMSSLELGDSALYFCASSLRGSRSPLHFGNGTRLTVT.

This clonotype was seen only a few times. This sequence joins TRBV7-8 and TRBJ1-1; 7 bases fit TRBD1. The V gene end was trimmed by 5 bases and the J gene end by 2 bases; junction bases not matched to a gene: 8. CDR1 is SGHVS and CDR2 is FQNEAQ in the germline V gene. The CDR3 runs to 15 residues. The CDR3 bases are TGTGCCAGCAGCACATACAGGGGTCCCAACACTGAAGCTTTCTTT. It is translated as CASSTYRGPNTEAFF.

This sequence joins TRBV12-3 or TRBV12-4 and TRBJ1-5; D is uncertain. The V and J ends lost 5 bases and 9 bases respectively, with 11 bases between them. CDR3 length: 12 amino acids. CDR3 region: CASSLSTRPQHF. In DNA form, the CDR3 reads TGTGCCAGCAGTCTTTCCACCAGGCCCCAGCATTTT.